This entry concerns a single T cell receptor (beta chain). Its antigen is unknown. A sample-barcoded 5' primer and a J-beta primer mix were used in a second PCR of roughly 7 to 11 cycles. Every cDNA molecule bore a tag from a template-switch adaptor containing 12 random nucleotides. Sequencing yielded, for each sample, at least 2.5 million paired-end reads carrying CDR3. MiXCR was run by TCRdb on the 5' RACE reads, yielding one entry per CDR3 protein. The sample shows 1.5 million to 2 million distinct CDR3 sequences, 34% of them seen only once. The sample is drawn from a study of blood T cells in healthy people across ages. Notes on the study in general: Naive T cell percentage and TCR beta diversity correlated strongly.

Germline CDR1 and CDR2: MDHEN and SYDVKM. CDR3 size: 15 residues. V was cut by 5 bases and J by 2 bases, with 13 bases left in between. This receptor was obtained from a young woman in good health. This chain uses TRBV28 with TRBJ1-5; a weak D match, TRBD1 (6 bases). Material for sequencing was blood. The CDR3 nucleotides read TGTGCCAGCAGTAGTGACAGGAAAGGCAATCAGCCCCAGCATTTT. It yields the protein CASSSDRKGNQPQHF.